This T cell receptor beta chain was identified during a study of blood T cell repertoires in COVID-19. The CDR3 contains 15 residues. CDR1 is MNHEY, CDR2 SVGAGI, per germline. V lost 2 bases, J lost 0 bases, and 10 bases lay in between. The repertoire was sequenced with immunoSEQ multiplex PCR; TCRdb's copy has only in-frame clones and lacks some. The sample lists 150,000 to 200,000 clones; about 87% were seen once. The source material was peripheral blood. The sequence came from a man aged 40-49 years with active or convalescent COVID-19. The chain couples TRBV6-5 to TRBJ1-1; D remains ambiguous. The CDR3 reads CASSYGGLMNTEAFF. CDR3 nucleotide sequence: TGTGCCAGCAGTTACGGAGGTTTGATGAACACTGAAGCTTTCTTT.